Included here is one T cell receptor (beta chain) sequence, with context. Antigen unknown. CDR3 length equals 16 residues. From germline, CDR1 is SGHTA and CDR2 FQGNSA. V lost 5 bases and J lost 2, with 18 bases in between. The sample is drawn from a study of lymphopenia after photon versus proton radiotherapy. Overall study results and limits: Post-nadir TCR diversity decline inversely tracked overall survival among those who died. After lymphocyte nadir, photon-treated repertoires showed oligoclonal expansion, especially CD8+ Temra. Photon-treated patients lost naive T cells and TCR diversity; proton-treated stayed stable. Better survival with proton therapy was suggested as possible, not demonstrated.

The assay was immunoSEQ multiplex PCR, and TCRdb's table has in-frame clones only and misses some. This table holds under 30,000 clones, 87% found once. This chain links TRBV7-2 with TRBJ1-1; tentative D call: TRBD1 (5 bases). The sequencing used peripheral blood, collected from a patient treated with proton-based radiotherapy. The receptor comes from a woman in her fifties or sixties with cholangiocarcinoma. Some clones in this sample may be carry-over from other donors' samples. DNA of the CDR3: TGTGCCAGCAGCCACAGATGGGGGTGGGGAAACACTGAAGCTTTCTTT. Protein: CASSHRWGWGNTEAFF.